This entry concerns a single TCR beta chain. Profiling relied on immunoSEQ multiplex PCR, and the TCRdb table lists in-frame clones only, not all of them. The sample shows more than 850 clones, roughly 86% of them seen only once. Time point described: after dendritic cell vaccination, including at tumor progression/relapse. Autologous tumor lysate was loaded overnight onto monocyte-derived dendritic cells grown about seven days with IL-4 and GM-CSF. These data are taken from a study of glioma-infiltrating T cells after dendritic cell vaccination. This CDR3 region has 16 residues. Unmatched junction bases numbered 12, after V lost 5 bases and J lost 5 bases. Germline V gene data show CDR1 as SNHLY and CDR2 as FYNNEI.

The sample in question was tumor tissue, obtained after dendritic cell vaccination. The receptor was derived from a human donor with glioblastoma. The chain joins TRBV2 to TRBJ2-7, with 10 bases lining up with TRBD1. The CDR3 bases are TGTGCCAGCAGTTCCTACCTTGGGGACAGGGGAGACGAGCAGTACTTC. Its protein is CASSSYLGDRGDEQYF.